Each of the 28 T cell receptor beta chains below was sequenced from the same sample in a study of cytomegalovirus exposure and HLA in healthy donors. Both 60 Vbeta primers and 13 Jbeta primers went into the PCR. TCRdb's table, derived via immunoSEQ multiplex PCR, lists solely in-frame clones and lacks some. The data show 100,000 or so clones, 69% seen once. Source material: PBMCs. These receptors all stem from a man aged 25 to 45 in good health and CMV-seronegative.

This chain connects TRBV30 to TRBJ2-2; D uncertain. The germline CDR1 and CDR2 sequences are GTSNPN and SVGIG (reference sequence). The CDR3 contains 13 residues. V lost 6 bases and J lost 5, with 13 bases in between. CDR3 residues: CACRQASTGELFF. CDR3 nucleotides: TGTGCCTGCAGGCAGGCGTCGACCGGGGAGCTGTTTTTT.

The CDR3 DNA is TGCGCCAGCTCGTGGGGCTATGAGTCCAATGAGCAGTTCTTC. Translated, it gives CASSWGYESNEQFF. The chain uses TRBV5-1 and TRBJ2-1; TRBD1 is a possible D gene (5 bases). The CDR3 is 14 amino acids. Trimming cost V 7 bases and J 6 bases, with 17 bases left between them. Germline V gives CDR1 SGHRS, CDR2 YFSETQ.

The CDR3 reads CASSVESGPYEQYF. The CDR3 region has the DNA TGTGCCAGCAGTGTAGAATCAGGGCCCTACGAGCAGTACTTC. The chain couples TRBV2 to TRBJ2-7; tentatively, D is TRBD1 (5 bases). Germline-derived CDR1 and CDR2 are SNHLY and FYNNEI. V gave up 4 bases and J gave up 2 bases, with 12 bases separating them. The CDR3 sequence is 14 residues long.

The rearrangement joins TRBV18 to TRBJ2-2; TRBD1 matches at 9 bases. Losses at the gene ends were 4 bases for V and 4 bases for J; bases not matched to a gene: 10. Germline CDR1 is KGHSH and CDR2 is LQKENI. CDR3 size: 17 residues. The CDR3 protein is CASSLIRGTGFTGELFF. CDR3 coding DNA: TGTGCCAGCTCACTTATCAGAGGGACAGGGTTCACCGGGGAGCTGTTTTTT.

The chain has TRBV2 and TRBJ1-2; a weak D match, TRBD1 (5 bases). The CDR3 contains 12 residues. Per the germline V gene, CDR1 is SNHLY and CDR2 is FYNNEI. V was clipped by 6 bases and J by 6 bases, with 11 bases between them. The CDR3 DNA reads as TGTGCCAGCAGCGAAACAGGAGATGGCTACACCTTC. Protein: CASSETGDGYTF.

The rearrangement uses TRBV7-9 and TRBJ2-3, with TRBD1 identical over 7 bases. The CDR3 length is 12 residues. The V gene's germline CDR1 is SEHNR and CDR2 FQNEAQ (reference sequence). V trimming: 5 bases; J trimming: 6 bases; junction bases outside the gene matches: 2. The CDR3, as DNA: TGTGCCAGCAGCCGGACAGGCGATACGCAGTATTTT. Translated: CASSRTGDTQYF. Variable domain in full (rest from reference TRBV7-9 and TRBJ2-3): DTGVSQNPRHKITKRGQNVTFRCDPISEHNRLYWYRQTLGQGPEFLTYFQNEAQLEKSRLLSDRFSAERPKGSFSTLEIQRTEQGDSAMYLCASSRTGDTQYFGPGTRLTVL.

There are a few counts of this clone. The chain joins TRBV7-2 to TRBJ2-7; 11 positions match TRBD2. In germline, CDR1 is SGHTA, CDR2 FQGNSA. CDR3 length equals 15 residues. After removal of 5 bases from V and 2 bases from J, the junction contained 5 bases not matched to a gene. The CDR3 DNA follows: TGTGCCAGCAGCACGACGACTAGCGGGGCCTACGAGCAGTACTTC. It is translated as CASSTTTSGAYEQYF.

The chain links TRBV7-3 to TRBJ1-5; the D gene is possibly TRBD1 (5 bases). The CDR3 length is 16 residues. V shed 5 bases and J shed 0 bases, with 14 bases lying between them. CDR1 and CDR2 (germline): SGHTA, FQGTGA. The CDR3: CASSPNRDCSNQPQHF. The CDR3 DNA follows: TGTGCCAGCAGCCCAAACCGGGACTGTAGCAATCAGCCCCAGCATTTT. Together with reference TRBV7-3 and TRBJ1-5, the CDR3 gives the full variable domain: GAGVSQTPSNKVTEKGKYVELRCDPISGHTALYWYRQSLGQGPEFLIYFQGTGAADDSGLPNDRFFAVRPEGSVSTLKIQRTERGDSAVYLCASSPNRDCSNQPQHFGDGTRLSIL.

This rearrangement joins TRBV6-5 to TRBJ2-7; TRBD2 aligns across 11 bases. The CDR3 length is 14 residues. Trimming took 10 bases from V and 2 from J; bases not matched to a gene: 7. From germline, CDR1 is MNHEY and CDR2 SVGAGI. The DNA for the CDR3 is TGTGCCACCCTAGCGGGAGGTATAACCTACGAGCAGTACTTC. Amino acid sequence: CATLAGGITYEQYF.

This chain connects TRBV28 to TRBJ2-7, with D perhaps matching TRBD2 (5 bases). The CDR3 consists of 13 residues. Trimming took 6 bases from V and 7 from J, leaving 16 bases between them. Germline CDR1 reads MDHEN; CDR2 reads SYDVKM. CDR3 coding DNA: TGTGCCAGCAGAGGCGGGCCTCGCAGGGAGCAGTACTTC. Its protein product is CASRGGPRREQYF.

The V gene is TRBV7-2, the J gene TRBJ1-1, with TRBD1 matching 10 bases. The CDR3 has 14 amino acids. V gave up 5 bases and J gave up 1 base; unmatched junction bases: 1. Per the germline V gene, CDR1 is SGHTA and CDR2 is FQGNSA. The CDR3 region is CASSRDRGNTEAFF. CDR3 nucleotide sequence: TGTGCCAGCAGCCGGGACAGGGGGAACACTGAAGCTTTCTTT. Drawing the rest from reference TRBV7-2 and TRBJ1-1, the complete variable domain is GAGVSQSPSNKVTEKGKDVELRCDPISGHTALYWYRQSLGQGLEFLIYFQGNSAPDKSGLPSDRFSAERTGGSVSTLTIQRTQQEDSAVYLCASSRDRGNTEAFFGQGTRLTVV.

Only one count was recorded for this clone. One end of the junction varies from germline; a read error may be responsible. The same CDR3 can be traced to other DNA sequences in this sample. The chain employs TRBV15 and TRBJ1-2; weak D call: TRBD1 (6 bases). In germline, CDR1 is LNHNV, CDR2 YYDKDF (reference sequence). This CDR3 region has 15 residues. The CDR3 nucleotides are TGTGCCACCAGCAGAGAAGGGGGGGCTCACTATGGCTATACCTTC. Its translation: CATSREGGAHYGYTF.

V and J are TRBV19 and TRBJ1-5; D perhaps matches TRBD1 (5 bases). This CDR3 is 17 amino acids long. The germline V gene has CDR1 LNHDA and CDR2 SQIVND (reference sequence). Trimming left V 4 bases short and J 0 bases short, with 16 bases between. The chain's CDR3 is CASSSPGLRDSNQPQHF. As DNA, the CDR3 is TGTGCCAGTAGTAGTCCGGGACTGAGAGATAGCAATCAGCCCCAGCATTTT.

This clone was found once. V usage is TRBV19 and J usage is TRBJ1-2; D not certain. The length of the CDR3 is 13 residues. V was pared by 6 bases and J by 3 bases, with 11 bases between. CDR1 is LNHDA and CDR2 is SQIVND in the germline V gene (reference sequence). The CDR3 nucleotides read TGTGCCAGTAGCGTGCGGGGTGACTATGGCTACACCTTC. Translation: CASSVRGDYGYTF.

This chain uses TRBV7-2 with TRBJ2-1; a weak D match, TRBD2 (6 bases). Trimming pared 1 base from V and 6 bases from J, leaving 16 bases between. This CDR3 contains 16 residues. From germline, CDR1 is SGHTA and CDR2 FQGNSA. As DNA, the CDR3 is TGTGCCAGCAGCTTAGACGGGGGTGGAGGGGTCAATGAGCAGTTCTTC. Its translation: CASSLDGGGGVNEQFF.

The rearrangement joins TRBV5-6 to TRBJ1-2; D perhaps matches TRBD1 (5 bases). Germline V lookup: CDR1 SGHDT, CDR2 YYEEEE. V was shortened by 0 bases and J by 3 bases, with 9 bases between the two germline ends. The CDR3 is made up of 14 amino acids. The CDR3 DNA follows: TGTGCCAGCAGCTTGGCAGGGCTTGACTATGGCTACACCTTC. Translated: CASSLAGLDYGYTF.

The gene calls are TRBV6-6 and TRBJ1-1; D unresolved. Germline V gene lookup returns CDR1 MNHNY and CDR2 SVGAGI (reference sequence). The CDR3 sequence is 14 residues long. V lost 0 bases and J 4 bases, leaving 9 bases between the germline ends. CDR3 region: CASSYSTGSTEAFF. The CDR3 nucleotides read TGTGCCAGCAGTTACTCGACCGGGAGCACTGAAGCTTTCTTT.

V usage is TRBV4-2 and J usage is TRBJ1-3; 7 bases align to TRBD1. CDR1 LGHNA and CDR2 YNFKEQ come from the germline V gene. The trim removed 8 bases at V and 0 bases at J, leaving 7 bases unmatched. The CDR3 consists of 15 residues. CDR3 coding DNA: TGTGCCAGCTCGGCAGACAGGGACTCTGGAAACACCATATATTTT. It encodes CASSADRDSGNTIYF.

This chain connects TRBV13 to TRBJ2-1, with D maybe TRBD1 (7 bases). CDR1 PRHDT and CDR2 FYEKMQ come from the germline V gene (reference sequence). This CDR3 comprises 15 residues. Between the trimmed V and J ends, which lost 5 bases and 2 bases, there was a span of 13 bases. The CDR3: CASSQGGSPYNEQFF. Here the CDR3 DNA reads TGTGCCAGCAGCCAGGGGGGATCCCCCTACAATGAGCAGTTCTTC.

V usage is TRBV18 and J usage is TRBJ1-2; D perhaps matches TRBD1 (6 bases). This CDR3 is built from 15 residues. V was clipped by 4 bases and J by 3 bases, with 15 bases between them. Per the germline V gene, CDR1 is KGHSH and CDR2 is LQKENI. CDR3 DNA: TGTGCCAGCTCACTTACACAGGGAAACTACTATGGCTACACCTTC. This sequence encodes CASSLTQGNYYGYTF.

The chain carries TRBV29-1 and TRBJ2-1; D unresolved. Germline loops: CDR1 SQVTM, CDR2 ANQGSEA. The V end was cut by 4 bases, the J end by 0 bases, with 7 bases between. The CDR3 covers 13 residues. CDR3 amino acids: CSVVESSYNEQFF. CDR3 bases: TGCAGCGTTGTCGAGAGCTCCTACAATGAGCAGTTCTTC.

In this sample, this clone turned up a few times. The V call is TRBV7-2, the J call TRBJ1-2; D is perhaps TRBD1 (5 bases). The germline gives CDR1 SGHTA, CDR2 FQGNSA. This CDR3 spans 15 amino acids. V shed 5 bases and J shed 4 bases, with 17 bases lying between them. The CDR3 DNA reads TGTGCCAGCAGCCTCGGGGGGGGGAGCATCTATGGCTACACCTTC. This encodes CASSLGGGSIYGYTF.

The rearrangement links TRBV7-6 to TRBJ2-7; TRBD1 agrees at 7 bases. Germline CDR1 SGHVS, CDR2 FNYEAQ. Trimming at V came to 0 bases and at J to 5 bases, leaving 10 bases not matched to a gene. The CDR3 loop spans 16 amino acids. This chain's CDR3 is CASSLAIVGQGDEQYF. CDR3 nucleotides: TGTGCCAGCAGCTTAGCCATTGTGGGGCAGGGGGACGAGCAGTACTTC.

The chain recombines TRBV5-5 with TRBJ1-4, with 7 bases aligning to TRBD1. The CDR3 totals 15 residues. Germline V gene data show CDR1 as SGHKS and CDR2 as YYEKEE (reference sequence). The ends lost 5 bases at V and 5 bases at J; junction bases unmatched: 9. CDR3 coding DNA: TGTGCCAGCAGTGCCAACCCGGGACAGAATGAAAAACTGTTTTTT. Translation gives CASSANPGQNEKLFF.

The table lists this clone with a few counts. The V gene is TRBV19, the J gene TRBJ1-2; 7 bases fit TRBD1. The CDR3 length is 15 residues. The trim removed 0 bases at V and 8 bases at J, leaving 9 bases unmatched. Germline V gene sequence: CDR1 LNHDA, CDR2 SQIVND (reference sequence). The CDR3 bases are TGTGCCAGTAGTATAGACAACAGGGGTATCGGCGGCTACACCTTC. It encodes CASSIDNRGIGGYTF. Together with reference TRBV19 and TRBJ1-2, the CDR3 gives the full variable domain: DGGITQSPKYLFRKEGQNVTLSCEQNLNHDAMYWYRQDPGQGLRLIYYSQIVNDFQKGDIAEGYSVSREKKESFPLTVTSAQKNPTAFYLCASSIDNRGIGGYTFGSGTRLTVV.

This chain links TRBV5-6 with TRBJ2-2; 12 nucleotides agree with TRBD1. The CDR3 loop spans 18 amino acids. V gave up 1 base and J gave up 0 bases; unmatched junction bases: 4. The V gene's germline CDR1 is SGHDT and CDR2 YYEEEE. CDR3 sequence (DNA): TGTGCCAGCAGCTTGCCGGGACAGGGGGCTGCGAACACCGGGGAGCTGTTTTTT. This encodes CASSLPGQGAANTGELFF.

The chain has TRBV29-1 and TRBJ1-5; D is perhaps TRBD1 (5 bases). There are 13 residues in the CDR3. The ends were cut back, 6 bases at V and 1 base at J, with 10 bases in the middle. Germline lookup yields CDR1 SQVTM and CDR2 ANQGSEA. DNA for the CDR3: TGCAGCGTACAGGAAGGGAGCAATCAGCCCCAGCATTTT. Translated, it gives CSVQEGSNQPQHF.

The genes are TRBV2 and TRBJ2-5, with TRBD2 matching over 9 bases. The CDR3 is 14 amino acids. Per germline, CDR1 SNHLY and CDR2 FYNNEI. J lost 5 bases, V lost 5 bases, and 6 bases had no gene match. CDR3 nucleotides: TGTGCCAGCAGTCAACGAGCGGGAGGTGAGACCCAGTACTTC. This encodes CASSQRAGGETQYF.